The 10 T cell receptor beta chains given below trace back to one sample, sequenced in a study of cytomegalovirus exposure and HLA in healthy donors. Primers for the PCR totalled 60 Vbeta and 13 Jbeta. Clones were read by immunoSEQ multiplex PCR, and TCRdb kept only the in-frame ones, dropping some. The clone table shows around 70,000 clones, with the ten largest holding 0.8% to 1%. Material for sequencing was PBMCs. These receptors were taken from a boy aged 5 to 17 in good health and CMV-seronegative.

The rearrangement links TRBV7-2 to TRBJ2-5, with 14 bases that match TRBD2. CDR1 is SGHTA and CDR2 is FQGNSA in the germline V gene. The CDR3 extends over 17 amino acids. The J segment lost 5 bases and the V segment lost 1 base, leaving 6 bases of the junction unmatched. The CDR3 sequence is CASSLGLAGGSPETQYF. The CDR3 region has the DNA TGTGCCAGCAGCTTAGGACTAGCGGGGGGGTCTCCTGAGACCCAGTACTTC.

The chain has TRBV5-6 and TRBJ2-1; a possible D gene is TRBD1 (5 bases). Trimming stripped 0 bases from V and 10 bases from J, with 5 bases between. The CDR3 runs to 11 residues. The germline V gene encodes CDR1 SGHDT and CDR2 YYEEEE. CDR3 sequence reads: CASSLEGEQFF. DNA for the CDR3: TGTGCCAGCAGCTTGGAGGGGGAGCAGTTCTTC. The full variable domain, in which reference TRBV5-6 and TRBJ2-1 provide the parts outside the CDR3, is DAGVTQSPTHLIKTRGQQVTLRCSPKSGHDTVSWYQQALGQGPQFIFQYYEEEERQRGNFPDRFSGHQFPNYSSELNVNALLLGDSALYLCASSLEGEQFFGPGTRLTVL.

The chain recombines TRBV2 with TRBJ1-2; perhaps TRBD1 as D (5 bases). The CDR3 totals 12 residues. Germline V gene data show CDR1 as SNHLY and CDR2 as FYNNEI. Between the trimmed V and J ends, which lost 10 bases and 4 bases, there was a span of 13 bases. DNA of the CDR3: TGTGCCACCCGGGAGGGGCCCTATGGCTACACCTTC. This codes for CATREGPYGYTF. Supplemented by reference TRBV2 and TRBJ1-2, the full variable domain reads EPEVTQTPSHQVTQMGQEVILRCVPISNHLYFYWYRQILGQKVEFLVSFYNNEISEKSEIFDDQFSVERPDGSNFTLKIRSTKLEDSAMYFCATREGPYGYTFGSGTRLTVV.

The chain recombines TRBV7-9 with TRBJ1-2, with a tentative D call TRBD1 (6 bases). Trimming shortened V by 6 bases and J by 7 bases, and 21 bases separated the two germline ends. CDR1 and CDR2 from the germline V gene are SEHNR and FQNEAQ (reference sequence). The length of the CDR3 is 15 residues. The DNA for the CDR3 is TGTGCCAGCAGGCCCCCCTGGCCAGGGGATAGTGGCTACACCTTC. This translates into CASRPPWPGDSGYTF.

The CDR3 spells CATSKPGQAKETQYF. CDR3 bases: TGTGCCACGTCCAAGCCAGGACAGGCAAAAGAGACCCAGTACTTC. The rearrangement joins TRBV15 to TRBJ2-5; 7 nucleotides align to TRBD1. This CDR3 has 15 amino acids. Germline V gene sequence: CDR1 LNHNV, CDR2 YYDKDF (reference sequence). J lost 3 bases, V lost 9 bases, and 13 bases had no gene match.

This chain uses TRBV4-2 with TRBJ1-2; 7 nucleotides match TRBD1. Germline-derived CDR1 and CDR2 are LGHNA and YNFKEQ. V shed 0 bases and J 4 bases; nucleotides not matched to a gene: 11. CDR3 length: 17 amino acids. CDR3 region: CASSQETGTVSFYGYTF. In DNA form, the CDR3 reads TGTGCCAGCAGCCAAGAGACAGGGACAGTTAGTTTCTATGGCTACACCTTC.

The rearrangement uses TRBV18 and TRBJ2-7, with 10 bases lining up with TRBD1. The CDR3 runs to 14 residues. The germline gives CDR1 KGHSH, CDR2 LQKENI. V trimming: 3 bases; J trimming: 6 bases; junction bases outside the gene matches: 5. The CDR3 bases are TGTGCCAGCTCACCGGGACAGGGGAATGCCGAGCAGTACTTC. It yields the protein CASSPGQGNAEQYF.

This chain uses TRBV9 with TRBJ2-7, with a possible D match to TRBD1 (5 bases). The CDR3 has 15 amino acids. V was pared by 0 bases and J by 0 bases, with 10 bases between. The germline V gene has CDR1 SGDLS and CDR2 YYNGEE. The CDR3 here is CASSVEADSSYEQYF. The CDR3 DNA is TGTGCCAGCAGCGTAGAAGCCGACAGCTCCTACGAGCAGTACTTC.

The chain couples TRBV2 to TRBJ2-5, with 10 bases identical to TRBD2. The germline CDR1 and CDR2 sequences are SNHLY and FYNNEI. There are 15 residues in the CDR3. V was pared by 7 bases and J by 3 bases, with 8 bases of the junction left unmatched. CDR3 nucleotide sequence: TGTGCCAGCACCAAAAAAGGGACTAGCGAAGAGACCCAGTACTTC. It specifies CASTKKGTSEETQYF.

The V and J genes are TRBV20-1 and TRBJ1-3, with D uncertain. The CDR3 consists of 11 residues. V shed 5 bases and J shed 6 bases, with 8 bases lying between them. Germline values: CDR1 DFQATT, CDR2 SNEGSKA (reference sequence). CDR3: CSAGLANTIYF. The CDR3 nucleotides are TGCAGTGCTGGTTTAGCAAACACCATATATTTT.